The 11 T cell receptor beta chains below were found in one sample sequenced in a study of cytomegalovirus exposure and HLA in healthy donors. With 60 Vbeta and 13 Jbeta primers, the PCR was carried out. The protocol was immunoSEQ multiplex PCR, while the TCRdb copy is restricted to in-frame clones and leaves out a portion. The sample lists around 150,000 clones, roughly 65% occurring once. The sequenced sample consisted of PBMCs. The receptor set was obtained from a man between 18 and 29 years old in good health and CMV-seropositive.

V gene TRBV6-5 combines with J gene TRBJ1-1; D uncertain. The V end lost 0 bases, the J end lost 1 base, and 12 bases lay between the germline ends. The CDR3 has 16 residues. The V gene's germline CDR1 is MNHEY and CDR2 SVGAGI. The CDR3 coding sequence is TGTGCCAGCAGTTACTCGCACAGTCACCCGAACACTGAAGCTTTCTTT. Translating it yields CASSYSHSHPNTEAFF.

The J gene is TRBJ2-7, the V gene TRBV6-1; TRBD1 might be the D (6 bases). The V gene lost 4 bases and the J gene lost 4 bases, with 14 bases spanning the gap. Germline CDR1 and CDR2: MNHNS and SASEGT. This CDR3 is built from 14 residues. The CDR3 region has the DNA TGTGCCAGCAGTGCGATGACAGGATCTTACGAGCAGTACGTC. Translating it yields CASSAMTGSYEQYV.

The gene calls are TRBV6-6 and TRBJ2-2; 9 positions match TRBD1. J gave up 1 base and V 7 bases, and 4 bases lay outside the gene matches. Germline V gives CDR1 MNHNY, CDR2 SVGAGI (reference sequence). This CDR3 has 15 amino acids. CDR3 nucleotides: TGTGCCAGCACACGGACAGGGGAGAACACCGGGGAGCTGTTTTTT. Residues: CASTRTGENTGELFF.

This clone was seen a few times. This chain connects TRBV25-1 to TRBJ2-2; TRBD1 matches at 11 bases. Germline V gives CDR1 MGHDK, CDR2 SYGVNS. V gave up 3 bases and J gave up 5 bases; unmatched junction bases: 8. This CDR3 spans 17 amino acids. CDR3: CASSDPPGQGGTGELFF. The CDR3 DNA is TGTGCCAGCAGTGACCCCCCGGGACAGGGGGGGACCGGGGAGCTGTTTTTT.

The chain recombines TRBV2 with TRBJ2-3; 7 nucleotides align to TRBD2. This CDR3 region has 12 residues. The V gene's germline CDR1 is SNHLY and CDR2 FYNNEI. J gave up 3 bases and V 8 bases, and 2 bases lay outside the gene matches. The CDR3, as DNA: TGTGCCAGCTCAGCGGGGACAGATACGCAGTATTTT. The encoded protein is CASSAGTDTQYF.

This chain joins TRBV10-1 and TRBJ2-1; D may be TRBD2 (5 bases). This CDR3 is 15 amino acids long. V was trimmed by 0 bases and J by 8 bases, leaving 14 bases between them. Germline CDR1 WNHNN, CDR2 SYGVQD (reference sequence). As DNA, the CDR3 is TGCGCCAGCAGTGAGTCGAAGCACTCGAGGGATGAGCAGTTCTTC. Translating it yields CASSESKHSRDEQFF.

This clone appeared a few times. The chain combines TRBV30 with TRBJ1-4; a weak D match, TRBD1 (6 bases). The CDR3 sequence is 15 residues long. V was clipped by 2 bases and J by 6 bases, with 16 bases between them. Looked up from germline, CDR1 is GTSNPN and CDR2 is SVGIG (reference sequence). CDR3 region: CAWSKGRGYDEKLFF. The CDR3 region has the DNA TGTGCCTGGAGTAAGGGGAGGGGGTATGATGAAAAACTGTTTTTT.

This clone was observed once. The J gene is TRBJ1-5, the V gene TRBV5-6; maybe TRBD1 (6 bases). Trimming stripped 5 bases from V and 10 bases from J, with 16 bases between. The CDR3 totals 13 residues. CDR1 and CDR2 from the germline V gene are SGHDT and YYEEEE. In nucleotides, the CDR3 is TGTGCCAGCAGTAAGGACAGTGCTCAACCCCAGCATTTT. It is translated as CASSKDSAQPQHF.

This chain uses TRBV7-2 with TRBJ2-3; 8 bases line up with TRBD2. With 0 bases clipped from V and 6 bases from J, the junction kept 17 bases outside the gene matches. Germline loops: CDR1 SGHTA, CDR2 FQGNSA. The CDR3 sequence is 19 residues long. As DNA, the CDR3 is TGTGCCAGCAGCTTAGCCACAGCATTTGGAGCGGGGGTTCGGGATACGCAGTATTTT. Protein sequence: CASSLATAFGAGVRDTQYF.

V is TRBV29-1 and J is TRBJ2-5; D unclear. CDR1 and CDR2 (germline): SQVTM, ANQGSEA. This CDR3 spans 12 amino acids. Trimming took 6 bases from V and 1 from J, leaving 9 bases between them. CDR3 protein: CSVATVQETQYF. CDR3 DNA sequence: TGCAGCGTGGCGACTGTCCAAGAGACCCAGTACTTC.

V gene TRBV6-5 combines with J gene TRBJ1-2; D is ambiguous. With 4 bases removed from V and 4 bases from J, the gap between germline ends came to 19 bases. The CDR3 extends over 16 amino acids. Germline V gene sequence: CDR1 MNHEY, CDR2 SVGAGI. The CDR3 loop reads CASSSTLQRLGYGYTF. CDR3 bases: TGTGCCAGCAGTTCGACTCTACAACGTCTAGGCTATGGCTACACCTTC.